These 26 T cell receptor beta chains came from one sample sequenced in a study of T-cell reconstitution after alpha-beta-depleted transplantation in children. Preparing the TCRbeta library involved the use of unique molecular identifiers. TCRdb reprocessed the PCR reads via MiXCR and lists one record per CDR3 protein. This sample has about 200,000 distinct CDR3 sequences, with just under 6.5% found just once. The source was PBMCs, collected before TCRalphabeta/CD19-depleted stem cell transplant. The receptors originated from a girl under three years old with combined immunodeficiency, due to receive a stem cell transplant.

This clonotype was counted ten times or more. The rearrangement uses TRBV28 and TRBJ2-1; a weak D match, TRBD2 (6 bases). Germline V gene sequence: CDR1 MDHEN, CDR2 SYDVKM. The V end lost 7 bases, the J end lost 8 bases, and 21 bases lay between the germline ends. The CDR3 loop spans 15 amino acids. CDR3 in amino acids: CASTTNDLAFHEQFF. CDR3 nucleotide sequence: TGTGCCAGCACCACGAACGATCTAGCGTTCCATGAGCAGTTCTTC.

This clonotype was counted ten times or more. The rearrangement joins TRBV15 to TRBJ2-2; D is ambiguous. V gave up 2 bases and J gave up 0 bases, with 4 bases separating them. CDR3 length equals 14 residues. Germline V gene lookup returns CDR1 LNHNV and CDR2 YYDKDF (reference sequence). In DNA, the CDR3 is TGTGCCACCAGCAGATTTCCGAACACCGGGGAGCTGTTTTTT. Amino acid sequence: CATSRFPNTGELFF.

Ten or more counts support this clonotype. The rearrangement links TRBV5-1 to TRBJ2-1; 12 positions match TRBD2. CDR3 length equals 16 residues. Germline CDR1 is SGHRS and CDR2 is YFSETQ. After removal of 3 bases from V and 2 bases from J, the junction contained 3 bases not matched to a gene. The CDR3: CASSYLAGGTYNEQFF. CDR3 bases: TGCGCCAGCAGCTATCTAGCGGGGGGGACCTACAATGAGCAGTTCTTC.

This clonotype was counted a few times. The junction does not match germline at one end; this may be a read error. This rearrangement joins TRBV7-6 to TRBJ2-3; D might be TRBD2 (6 bases). Germline CDR1 is SGHVS and CDR2 is FNYEAQ. This CDR3 is built from 14 residues. CDR3 in amino acids: CASSPTSSRDTQYF. The CDR3 DNA is TGTGCCAGCAGCCCGACTAGTAGCAGAGATACGCAGTATTTT.

Concerning this clonotype itself: A much bigger clone sits one base away, suggesting this may be a read error. In DNA, the CDR3 is TGTGCCAGCAGTACCTGGACAGGGGGGAATGGCTACACCTTC. It specifies CASSTWTGGNGYTF. This rearrangement joins TRBV12-3 or TRBV12-4 to TRBJ1-2; 10 bases fit TRBD1. CDR3 length: 14 amino acids. The V and J ends lost 5 bases and 6 bases, in that order; junction bases with no gene match: 6.

This clonotype was counted many times. The chain recombines TRBV9 with TRBJ2-5; D might be TRBD1 or TRBD2, each matching 5 bases. The CDR3 contains 14 residues. CDR1 is SGDLS, CDR2 YYNGEE, per germline. V dropped 1 base and J dropped 4 bases, with 11 bases sitting between them. CDR3 loop: CASSVQVGGETQYF. CDR3 bases: TGTGCCAGCAGCGTACAGGTTGGGGGAGAGACCCAGTACTTC.

The sample holds many counts of this clonotype. The chain combines TRBV4-1 with TRBJ2-3; D is undetermined. The CDR3 has 16 amino acids. Trimming took 0 bases from V and 0 from J, leaving 10 bases between them. Germline assignment: CDR1 MGHRA and CDR2 YSYEKL. This CDR3 is CASSQDGLTSTDTQYF. DNA for the CDR3: TGCGCCAGCAGCCAAGACGGCCTAACTAGCACAGATACGCAGTATTTT.

CDR3 region: CASSQLRGSNYGYTF. The CDR3 nucleotides read TGCGCCAGCAGCCAGTTGCGGGGGTCGAACTATGGCTACACCTTC. The rearrangement links TRBV4-1 to TRBJ1-2; TRBD1 is a possible D gene (5 bases). CDR3 length: 15 amino acids. Trimming took off 3 bases at V and 2 bases at J, with 13 bases between the two ends. The germline V gene has CDR1 MGHRA and CDR2 YSYEKL.

This clonotype was recorded a few times. The rearrangement joins TRBV4-3 to TRBJ2-1, with 10 bases identical to TRBD2. Germline CDR1 and CDR2: LGHNA and YSLEER. This CDR3 has 16 residues. V was clipped by 5 bases and J by 10 bases; unmatched bases: 14. CDR3 loop: CASSAGLSGGAFEQFF. The CDR3 DNA follows: TGCGCCAGCAGCGCAGGACTAAGCGGGGGGGCATTCGAGCAGTTCTTC.

V usage is TRBV7-9 and J usage is TRBJ1-2; 8 bases are shared with TRBD1. The trim removed 1 base at V and 6 bases at J, leaving 7 bases unmatched. Germline CDR1 is SEHNR and CDR2 is FQNEAQ (reference sequence). The CDR3 length is 15 residues. CDR3: CASSLVRGQADGYTF. In DNA, the CDR3 is TGTGCCAGCAGCTTAGTTCGGGGACAGGCGGATGGCTACACCTTC.

This clonotype was detected ten times or more. The V gene is TRBV5-5, the J gene TRBJ1-1; D unclear. The CDR3 is 17 residues long. V lost 0 bases and J lost 5, with 20 bases in between. Per the germline V gene, CDR1 is SGHKS and CDR2 is YYEKEE (reference sequence). CDR3 in amino acids: CASSLDIYRLRGTEAFF. The CDR3 DNA reads as TGTGCCAGCAGCTTGGATATTTATCGCTTAAGAGGTACTGAAGCTTTCTTT.

This clonotype was detected many times. The rearrangement uses TRBV7-2 and TRBJ2-7; maybe TRBD1 (6 bases). This CDR3 comprises 13 residues. In germline, CDR1 is SGHTA, CDR2 FQGNSA. Trimming took off 1 base at V and 3 bases at J, with 7 bases between the two ends. CDR3 bases: TGTGCCAGCAGCTTAGTAGGGGGCTACGAGCAGTACTTC. Protein: CASSLVGGYEQYF.

Turning to this clonotype: Possible read error: a much larger clone is one base away. This chain uses TRBV12-3 or TRBV12-4 with TRBJ1-1; D gene ambiguous. Trimming removed 6 bases from V and 4 bases from J, with 15 bases in between. The CDR3 extends over 14 amino acids. CDR3 region: CASRPGGMSTEAFF. The DNA for the CDR3 is TGTGCCAGCAGACCCGGTGGGATGAGCACTGAAGCTTTCTTT.

The chain carries TRBV20-1 and TRBJ2-7; D is unclear. Germline CDR1 is DFQATT and CDR2 is SNEGSKA (reference sequence). This CDR3 contains 14 residues. The V and J ends lost 1 base and 3 bases respectively, with 13 bases between them. The DNA for the CDR3 is TGCAGTGCTAGAGGTAAAACCCCTAACTACGAGCAGTACTTC. It translates to CSARGKTPNYEQYF.

This clonotype showed up many times. This chain's CDR3 is CASSVGGGYSYEQYF. DNA for the CDR3: TGTGCCAGCAGCGTAGGTGGCGGCTACTCCTACGAGCAGTACTTC. The chain combines TRBV9 with TRBJ2-7; D gene uncertain. Deletions cut 0 bases from V and 0 bases from J, with 10 bases between. Germline CDR1 and CDR2: SGDLS and YYNGEE. CDR3 size: 15 residues. The variable domain in full, with the rest retrieved from reference TRBV9 and TRBJ2-7, is DSGVTQTPKHLITATGQRVTLRCSPRSGDLSVYWYQQSLDQGLQFLIQYYNGEERAKGNILERFSAQQFPDLHSELNLSSLELGDSALYFCASSVGGGYSYEQYFGPGTRLTVT.

Ten or more counts support this clonotype. The chain is built from TRBV6-2 or TRBV6-3 and TRBJ2-1, with D perhaps TRBD2 (5 bases). Germline V gene sequence: CDR1 MNHEY, CDR2 SVGEGT. The CDR3 totals 11 residues. Trimming stripped 6 bases from V and 7 bases from J, with 7 bases between. The DNA for the CDR3 is TGTGCCAGCAGATGGGAGAATGAGCAGTTCTTC. Translating it yields CASRWENEQFF.

The chain carries TRBV20-1 and TRBJ1-5, with 8 bases matching TRBD1. J was trimmed by 8 bases and V by 2 bases; bases with no gene match: 8. CDR1 and CDR2 (germline): DFQATT, SNEGSKA (reference sequence). This CDR3 is 14 amino acids long. CDR3 amino acids: CSARTTGGLKPQHF. The CDR3 DNA reads TGCAGTGCTAGAACTACAGGGGGATTGAAGCCCCAGCATTTT.

This clonotype appeared many times. The chain joins TRBV24-1 to TRBJ2-5; tentative D call: TRBD2 (5 bases). The CDR3 is 19 amino acids. Deletions cut 4 bases from V and 10 bases from J, with 33 bases between. Germline V gene data show CDR1 as KGHDR and CDR2 as SFDVKD. CDR3 amino acids: CATSDPPLWERKASGDQYF. The CDR3 DNA reads as TGTGCCACCAGTGACCCTCCCCTTTGGGAGCGGAAAGCTTCCGGAGACCAGTACTTC.

This clonotype was seen repeatedly, ten times or more. One end of the junction varies from germline; a read error may be responsible. The J gene is TRBJ2-7, the V gene TRBV29-1; 7 positions agree with TRBD1. CDR1 is SQVTM and CDR2 is ANQGSEA in the germline V gene. The CDR3 sequence is 8 residues long. The chain's CDR3 is CSPDRENF. In nucleotides, the CDR3 is TGCAGTCCCGACAGGGAGAACTTC.

This clonotype was recorded at least ten times. The chain couples TRBV19 to TRBJ1-1, with 7 bases fitting TRBD1. Trimming took 8 bases from V and 4 from J; bases not matched to a gene: 10. Germline-derived CDR1 and CDR2 are LNHDA and SQIVND (reference sequence). CDR3 length: 14 amino acids. The CDR3 nucleotides read TGTGCCAGTCGGGCCGACAGGGTTAGCACTGAAGCTTTCTTT. Translated, it gives CASRADRVSTEAFF.

Ten or more counts support this clonotype. The V gene is TRBV7-9, the J gene TRBJ2-5; D uncertain. Germline V gives CDR1 SEHNR, CDR2 FQNEAQ (reference sequence). The CDR3 extends over 13 amino acids. Trimming stripped 5 bases from V and 3 bases from J, with 10 bases between. CDR3 DNA: TGTGCCAGCAGCCGAATTCTAGAAGAGACCCAGTACTTC. Translation gives CASSRILEETQYF.

This clonotype was seen ten or more times. This chain connects TRBV9 to TRBJ1-3; the match to TRBD1 covers 7 bases. J was trimmed by 0 bases and V by 5 bases; bases with no gene match: 8. This CDR3 has 16 amino acids. The germline CDR1 and CDR2 sequences are SGDLS and YYNGEE. CDR3 in DNA: TGTGCCAGCAGTCGGGACAGCGCCTTCTCTGGAAACACCATATATTTT. Its translation: CASSRDSAFSGNTIYF. Drawing the rest from reference TRBV9 and TRBJ1-3, the complete variable domain is DSGVTQTPKHLITATGQRVTLRCSPRSGDLSVYWYQQSLDQGLQFLIQYYNGEERAKGNILERFSAQQFPDLHSELNLSSLELGDSALYFCASSRDSAFSGNTIYFGEGSWLTVV.

V is TRBV25-1 and J is TRBJ2-5; D is possibly TRBD2 (7 bases). The CDR3 runs to 14 residues. Germline V CDR1 and CDR2: MGHDK, SYGVNS. Trimming removed 4 bases from V and 5 bases from J, with 14 bases in between. CDR3 DNA: TGTGCCAGCAGTGCCCCGGGGGGCGGGGAGACCCAGTACTTC. Amino acid sequence: CASSAPGGGETQYF.

This clonotype was detected ten times or more. This chain links TRBV7-9 with TRBJ2-3, with unresolved D. The CDR3 loop spans 15 amino acids. Germline CDR1 is SEHNR and CDR2 is FQNEAQ (reference sequence). The germline V and J ends were trimmed by 1 base and 3 bases, with 11 bases remaining between them. CDR3 DNA sequence: TGTGCCAGCAGCTTAGAGGAGACGCCTACAGATACGCAGTATTTT. It is translated as CASSLEETPTDTQYF.

This clonotype was recorded at least ten times. The chain combines TRBV3-1 with TRBJ2-1; TRBD2 aligns across 7 bases. CDR1 LGHDT and CDR2 YNNKEL come from the germline V gene (reference sequence). This CDR3 is 15 amino acids long. Losses at the gene ends were 4 bases for V and 7 bases for J; bases not matched to a gene: 10. The CDR3 DNA reads TGTGCCAGCAGCCCAAGAGGGACTACTTCTAATGAGCAGTTCTTC. This codes for CASSPRGTTSNEQFF.

At least ten counts were recorded for this clonotype. The rearrangement joins TRBV20-1 to TRBJ2-1; TRBD2 matches 9 bases. The CDR3 is made up of 12 amino acids. The trim removed 4 bases at V and 8 bases at J, leaving 3 bases unmatched. From germline, CDR1 is DFQATT and CDR2 SNEGSKA (reference sequence). CDR3 loop: CSATSGIYEQFF. The CDR3 DNA sequence: TGCAGTGCTACTAGCGGGATCTATGAGCAGTTCTTC.